The 5 T cell receptor beta chains below all came from one sample that was sequenced in a study of early T cells in non-severe SARS-CoV-2 infection. MiXCR, applied by TCRdb to the 5' RACE reads, yields one record per CDR3 protein. The sample records approximately 76,000 distinct CDR3 sequences, around 11% being singletons. The material sequenced was whole blood. These receptors all stem from an adult who was a healthcare worker with PCR-confirmed SARS-CoV-2 infection or an uninfected control (not recorded which).

CDR3 DNA sequence: TGCAGTGCTAGATCCCGACAGTCTTCGTATCAGCCCCAGCATTTT. Its protein product is CSARSRQSSYQPQHF. This chain joins TRBV20-1 and TRBJ1-5, with D possibly matching TRBD1 (5 bases). Germline CDR1 and CDR2: DFQATT and SNEGSKA (reference sequence). This CDR3 spans 15 amino acids. V was pared by 2 bases and J by 5 bases, with 16 bases between.

This clonotype has a count of ten or more. The CDR3 nucleotides read TGCGCCAGCAGGGGGGAGGGCCACACTGAAGCTTTCTTT. It translates to CASRGEGHTEAFF. The gene calls are TRBV5-1 and TRBJ1-1; the D gene is possibly TRBD1 (5 bases). This CDR3 is built from 13 residues. Germline-derived CDR1 and CDR2 are SGHRS and YFSETQ. The V and J ends lost 5 bases and 3 bases respectively, with 11 bases between them.

For this clonotype: Relative to the germline gene, one junction end is altered; a read error may explain this. This sequence joins TRBV6-2 or TRBV6-3 and TRBJ1-5; unclear D gene. Per the germline V gene, CDR1 is MNHEY and CDR2 is SVGEGT. The CDR3 spans 15 residues. The CDR3 bases are TGTGACAGCAGTTACTCGAGGAGAGCAGATCAGCCCCAGCATTTT. It translates to CDSSYSRRADQPQHF.

This clonotype turned up a few times. The chain couples TRBV12-3 or TRBV12-4 to TRBJ2-7, with D perhaps TRBD2 (7 bases). The CDR3 has 13 residues. V dropped 10 bases and J dropped 3 bases, with 16 bases sitting between them. The CDR3 coding sequence is TGTGCCACCCAAAAGGGAGGGGGCTACGAGCAGTACTTC. Translating it yields CATQKGGGYEQYF.

This clonotype has a count of ten or more. This chain links TRBV6-6 with TRBJ1-5; D not certain. Germline CDR1 MNHNY, CDR2 SVGAGI (reference sequence). Trimming shortened V by 2 bases and J by 7 bases, and 15 bases separated the two germline ends. There are 15 residues in the CDR3. The CDR3 here is CASSYKREGQQPQHF. In DNA form, the CDR3 reads TGTGCCAGCAGTTACAAAAGAGAAGGGCAGCAGCCCCAGCATTTT.